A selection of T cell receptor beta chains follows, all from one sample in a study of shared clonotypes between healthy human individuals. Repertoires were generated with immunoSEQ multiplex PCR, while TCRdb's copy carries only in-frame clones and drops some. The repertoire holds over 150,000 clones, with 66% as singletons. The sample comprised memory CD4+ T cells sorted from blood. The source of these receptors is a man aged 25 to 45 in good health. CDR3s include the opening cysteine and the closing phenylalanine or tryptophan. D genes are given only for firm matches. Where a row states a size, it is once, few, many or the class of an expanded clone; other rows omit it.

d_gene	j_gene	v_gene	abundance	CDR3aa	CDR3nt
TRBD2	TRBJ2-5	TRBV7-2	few	CASSLASGSSETQYF	TGTGCCAGCAGCTTAGCTAGCGGGAGCTCGGAGACCCAGTACTTC
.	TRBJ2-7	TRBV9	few	CASSAPPAHEQYF	TGTGCCAGCAGCGCACCTCCAGCCCACGAGCAGTACTTC
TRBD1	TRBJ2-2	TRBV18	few	CASSPRPHQGAPNTGELFF	TGTGCCAGCTCACCACGTCCCCATCAGGGGGCTCCGAACACCGGGGAGCTGTTTTTT
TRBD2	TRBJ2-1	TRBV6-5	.	CASSWLAGRRDNEQFF	TGTGCCAGCAGTTGGCTAGCGGGACGTCGGGACAATGAGCAGTTCTTC
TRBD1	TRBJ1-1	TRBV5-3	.	CASSSDLQGATEAFF	TGTGCCAGCAGCTCAGACCTACAGGGGGCGACTGAAGCTTTCTTT
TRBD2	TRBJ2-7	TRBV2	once	CASSRAGGTYEQYF	TGTGCCAGCAGTCGGGCGGGAGGGACCTACGAGCAGTACTTC
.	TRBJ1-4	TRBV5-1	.	CASSLKGGAYEKLFF	TGCGCCAGCAGCTTAAAGGGCGGTGCGTACGAAAAACTGTTTTTT
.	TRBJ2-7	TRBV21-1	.	CASSKRGTSLAYEQYF	TGTGCCAGCAGCAAACGAGGGACTAGTCTTGCTTACGAGCAGTACTTC
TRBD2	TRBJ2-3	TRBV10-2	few	CASSEAGSFTDTQYF	TGCGCCAGCAGTGAAGCGGGATCCTTCACAGATACGCAGTATTTT
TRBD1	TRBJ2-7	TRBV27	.	CASSSRDRGTYEQYF	TGTGCCAGCAGTTCCCGGGACAGGGGGACCTACGAGCAGTACTTC
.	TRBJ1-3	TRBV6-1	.	CASRWGTNSGNTIYF	TGTGCCAGCAGGTGGGGGACAAACTCTGGAAACACCATATATTTT
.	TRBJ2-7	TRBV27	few	CASSFLRLGLAYAQYF	TGTGCCAGCAGTTTCCTCCGGCTAGGACTGGCGTATGCGCAGTACTTC
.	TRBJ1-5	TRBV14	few	CASSHSNQPQHF	TGTGCCAGCAGCCACAGCAATCAGCCCCAGCATTTT
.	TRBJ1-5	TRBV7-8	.	CASSLKPWGNQPQHF	TGTGCCAGCAGCTTAAAGCCATGGGGGAATCAGCCCCAGCATTTT
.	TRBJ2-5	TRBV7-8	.	CASSSPTRQETQYF	TGTGCCAGCAGCTCGCCAACAAGACAAGAGACCCAGTACTTC
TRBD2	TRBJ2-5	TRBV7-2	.	CASSSPSGSILKTQYF	TGTGCCAGCAGCTCACCTAGCGGGAGTATATTGAAGACCCAGTACTTC
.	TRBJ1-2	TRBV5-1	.	CASSPDPNYGYTF	TGCGCCAGCTCCCCTGACCCTAACTATGGCTACACCTTC
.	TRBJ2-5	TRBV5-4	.	CASSLSVGVAQETQYF	TGTGCCAGCAGCTTGTCCGTGGGGGTCGCACAAGAGACCCAGTACTTC
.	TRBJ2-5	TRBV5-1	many	CASSPEAGLGTQYF	TGCGCCAGCAGCCCTGAAGCGGGTCTGGGGACCCAGTACTTC
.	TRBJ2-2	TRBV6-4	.	CASTEEGPGELFF	TGTGCCAGCACCGAGGAGGGGCCCGGGGAGCTGTTTTTT
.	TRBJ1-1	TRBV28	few	CASLRWGGNTEAFF	TGTGCCAGCCTAAGATGGGGTGGGAACACTGAAGCTTTCTTT
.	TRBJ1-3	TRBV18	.	CASSPAQGYGNTIYF	TGTGCCAGCTCACCGGCACAGGGTTACGGAAACACCATATATTTT
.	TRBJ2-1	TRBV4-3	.	CASSQAELGDNEQFF	TGCGCCAGCAGCCAAGCAGAGCTAGGAGACAATGAGCAGTTCTTC
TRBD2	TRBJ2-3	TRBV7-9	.	CASSLAPLAGGTDTQYF	TGTGCCAGCAGCTTAGCCCCCCTAGCGGGAGGCACAGATACGCAGTATTTT
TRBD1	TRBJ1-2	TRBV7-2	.	CASSIAPTGAKFGYTF	TGTGCCAGCAGCATAGCCCCGACAGGGGCAAAGTTTGGCTACACCTTC
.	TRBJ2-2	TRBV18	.	CASSPLVTENTGELFF	TGTGCCAGCTCACCACTTGTGACAGAAAACACCGGGGAGCTGTTTTTT
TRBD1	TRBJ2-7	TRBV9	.	CASSSSGTAETYEQYF	TGTGCCAGCAGCTCCTCCGGGACAGCAGAAACCTACGAGCAGTACTTC
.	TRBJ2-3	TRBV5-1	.	CASSLDSDTDTQYF	TGCGCCAGCAGCTTGGACAGCGACACAGATACGCAGTATTTT
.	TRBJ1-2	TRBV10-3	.	CAISETGLYGYTF	TGTGCCATCAGTGAGACAGGGCTCTATGGCTACACCTTC
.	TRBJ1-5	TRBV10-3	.	CAISESGTDNQPQHF	TGTGCCATCAGTGAGTCTGGGACGGATAATCAGCCCCAGCATTTT
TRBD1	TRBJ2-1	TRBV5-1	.	CASSSSGQGLNEQFF	TGCGCCAGCAGTTCTTCCGGACAGGGGCTCAATGAGCAGTTCTTC
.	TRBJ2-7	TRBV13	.	CASSLVLPFGGNSSYEQYF	TGTGCCAGCAGCTTAGTACTTCCGTTTGGGGGGAATAGCTCCTACGAGCAGTACTTC
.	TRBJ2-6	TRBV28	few	CASSQLANVLTF	TGTGCCAGCAGCCAGTTGGCCAACGTCCTGACTTTC
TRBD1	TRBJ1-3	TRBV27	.	CASRSIGQGRNTIYF	TGTGCCAGCAGGTCGATAGGACAGGGCAGAAACACCATATATTTT
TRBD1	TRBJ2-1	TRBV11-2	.	CASSESGTAYNEQFF	TGTGCCAGCAGCGAATCCGGGACAGCCTACAATGAGCAGTTCTTC
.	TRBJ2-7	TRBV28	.	CASSPRTVSSYEQYF	TGTGCCAGCAGTCCGCGGACTGTAAGCTCCTACGAGCAGTACTTC
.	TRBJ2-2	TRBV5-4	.	CASSEIAQASTGELFF	TGTGCCAGCAGCGAAATTGCACAGGCAAGCACCGGGGAGCTGTTTTTT
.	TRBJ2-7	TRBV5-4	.	CASSHGGVEGEQYF	TGTGCCAGCAGCCACGGCGGGGTAGAGGGCGAGCAGTACTTC
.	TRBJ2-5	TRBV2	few	CASSTPRVAQETQYF	TGTGCCAGCAGTACGCCCAGGGTGGCCCAAGAGACCCAGTACTTC
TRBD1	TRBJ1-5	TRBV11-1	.	CASSFLTGGVSRQPQHF	TGTGCCAGCAGCTTCTTAACAGGGGGTGTCAGTCGTCAGCCCCAGCATTTT
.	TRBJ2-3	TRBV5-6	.	CASSPTLPTDTQYF	TGTGCCAGCAGCCCCACCCTTCCCACAGATACGCAGTATTTT
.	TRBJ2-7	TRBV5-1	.	CASSSGPSAYEQYF	TGCGCCAGCAGTTCGGGTCCCAGCGCCTACGAGCAGTACTTC
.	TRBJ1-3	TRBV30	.	CAWKAPGALNTIYF	TGTGCCTGGAAAGCTCCTGGGGCTTTAAACACCATATATTTT
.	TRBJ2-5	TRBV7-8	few	CASSQGGLPGETQYF	TGTGCCAGCAGCCAGGGGGGACTGCCGGGAGAGACCCAGTACTTC
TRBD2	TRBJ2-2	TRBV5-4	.	CASSPRTSGSTGELFF	TGTGCCAGCAGCCCCCGGACTAGCGGGAGCACCGGGGAGCTGTTTTTT
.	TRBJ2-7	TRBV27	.	CASSLFGVEQYF	TGTGCCAGCAGTTTATTCGGGGTCGAGCAGTACTTC
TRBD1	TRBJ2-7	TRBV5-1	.	CASSLVWTGGSYEQYF	TGCGCCAGCAGCTTGGTATGGACAGGGGGGTCCTACGAGCAGTACTTC
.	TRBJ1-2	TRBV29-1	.	CSVEDRHQGTIGYTF	TGCAGCGTTGAAGACCGACACCAGGGAACTATCGGCTACACCTTC
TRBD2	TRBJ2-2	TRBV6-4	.	CASSDSKLAGAGELFF	TGTGCCAGCAGTGACTCGAAACTAGCGGGAGCAGGGGAGCTGTTTTTT
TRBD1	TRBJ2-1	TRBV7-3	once	CASSLRGQYNEQFF	TGTGCCAGCAGCTTAAGGGGACAGTACAATGAGCAGTTCTTC
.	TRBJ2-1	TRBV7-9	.	CASSLALAGTSNEQFF	TGTGCCAGCAGCTTAGCGCTTGCAGGGACAAGCAATGAGCAGTTCTTC
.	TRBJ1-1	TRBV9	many	CASNSGRATEAFF	TGTGCCAGCAATTCAGGGCGCGCCACTGAAGCTTTCTTT
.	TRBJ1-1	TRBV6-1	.	CASKQSLGAWTEAFF	TGTGCCAGCAAACAAAGCTTGGGGGCTTGGACTGAAGCTTTCTTT